This T cell receptor beta chain originates from a study of CD8 T cells in Susac syndrome. Study results and limitations: The TCR sequencing and HLA analysis in the study involved a relatively small number of individuals, as the study acknowledged.

About this clonotype itself: The antigen is undetermined.

Germline V lookup: CDR1 SQVTM, CDR2 ANQGSEA. V was cut by 6 bases and J by 0 bases, with 12 bases left in between. CDR3 size: 14 residues. In blood CD8+ and CD4+ T cells, TCR beta underwent sequencing. TEMRA cells were enriched by FACS, and CD4+ and CD8+ T cells were negatively isolated. It was with random hexamers that about 0.45 to 1 ug RNA was reverse transcribed. TCR beta CDR3 was amplified by immunoSEQ multiplex PCR. This amplification extended across 54 Vbeta and 13 Jbeta segments. TCRdb reprocessed the immunoSEQ multiplex PCR reads via MiXCR and lists one record per CDR3 protein. The table records some 130,000 distinct CDR3 sequences, less than 95% of them present only once.

The rearrangement uses TRBV29-1 and TRBJ2-4; the D gene is possibly TRBD1 (5 bases). The sample comprised CD4+ T cells from PBMCs. This TCR was sampled from a human donor with multiple sclerosis. CDR3 residues: CSVRQTLAKNIQYF. The CDR3 DNA follows: TGCAGCGTAAGACAGACTCTAGCCAAAAACATTCAGTACTTC.